This T cell receptor (beta chain) stems from a study of blood T cell repertoires in COVID-19. CDR1 MNHEY and CDR2 SVGAGI come from the germline V gene. Trimming stripped 7 bases from V and 0 bases from J, with 10 bases between. The CDR3 runs 13 residues. Authors' methods: It was from reference gene primer amplification that nucleated cell counts were estimated. The assay was immunoSEQ multiplex PCR, and TCRdb's table has in-frame clones only and misses some. V and J calls and clone size follow that table, whereas D and trimming were derived from the DNA. The sample lists 150,000 to 180,000 clones; roughly 72% were seen once.

The rearrangement uses TRBV6-5 and TRBJ2-7; D not certain. The TCR comes from an elderly woman with acute or convalescent COVID-19. Sequencing used peripheral blood. The CDR3 reads CASTSKNSYEQYF. The DNA of the CDR3 is TGTGCCAGCACATCAAAAAACTCCTACGAGCAGTACTTC.